The text below deals with one T cell receptor (beta chain). An input of roughly 0.45 to 1 ug of RNA was subjected to reverse transcription using random hexamers. By means of immunoSEQ multiplex PCR, TCR beta CDR3 spanning 54 Vbeta and 13 Jbeta underwent amplification. MiXCR, applied by TCRdb to the immunoSEQ multiplex PCR reads, yields one record per CDR3 protein. The sample holds 250,000 to 350,000 distinct CDR3 sequences; roughly 81% are singletons and the top ten take about 0.11%. This specimen belongs to a study of CD8 T cells in Susac syndrome. The sample comprised CD8+ T cells from PBMCs. The clonotype was recovered from a human donor with multiple sclerosis.

The CDR3 DNA follows: TGCAGCGCCCATGCGGGCGGTCGATACAATGAGCAGTTCTTC. Amino acid sequence: CSAHAGGRYNEQFF. The chain links TRBV29-1 to TRBJ2-1; perhaps TRBD2 as D (5 bases). Germline V gene data show CDR1 as SQVTM and CDR2 as ANQGSEA. Trimming removed 7 bases at V and 4 bases at J, with 17 bases between. CDR3 length: 14 residues.